This TCR beta chain came from a study of blood T cell repertoires in COVID-19. Study at large: Researchers got acute and convalescent COVID-19 samples from the United States, Italy and Spain. The analysed material was cDNA or gDNA that came from T cells, B-cell-depleted T cells, or PBMCs.

Germline V gene sequence: CDR1 SEHNR, CDR2 FQNEAQ (reference sequence). The CDR3 runs to 12 residues. The V and J ends lost 1 base and 5 bases respectively, with 3 bases between them. Authors' processing steps: Amplified reference gene primers provided the basis for estimating nucleated cell counts. Repertoires were generated with immunoSEQ multiplex PCR, while TCRdb's copy carries only in-frame clones and drops some. V and J calls and clone size are those listed in that table; D and trimming were worked out from the DNA. The table has over 150,000 clones, about 80% seen once. The source is a woman aged 60-70 years with acute or convalescent COVID-19. Sequencing input: peripheral blood. The chain links TRBV7-9 to TRBJ2-1, with no clear D. The chain's CDR3 is CASSLDNNEQFF. DNA for the CDR3: TGTGCCAGCAGCTTAGATAACAATGAGCAGTTCTTC.